What follows is one T cell receptor beta chain and its context. Its cognate antigen is unknown. The CDR3 length is 15 residues. The J segment lost 0 bases and the V segment lost 4 bases, leaving 5 bases of the junction unmatched. Germline V gene data show CDR1 as SGHRS and CDR2 as YFSETQ. 60 Vbeta and 13 Jbeta primers were used in PCR. Sequencing was performed with immunoSEQ multiplex PCR; in TCRdb, only in-frame clones are kept and a portion is missing. The repertoire holds about 170,000 clones, about 59% seen once, with around 3% in the top ten. The record originates from a study of cytomegalovirus exposure and HLA in healthy donors. Findings of the study overall: Published work reported that the classifier diagnosed cytomegalovirus status with high specificity and sensitivity. It was only CMV serostatus that was available as immune exposure information. In a later analysis, a genetic analysis reported fewer productive-TCR N-insertions in an Asian-associated ancestry cluster than the cohort average. One variant, a missense change in DCLRE1C, was linked in a later analysis to TCR beta V- and J-gene trimming.

Sequencing was done on a sample of PBMCs. The sequence came from a man in his forties or fifties in good health and CMV-seronegative. The V call is TRBV5-1, the J call TRBJ2-7; 9 bases are shared with TRBD2. The CDR3, as DNA: TGCGCCAGCAGCACATATAGCGGGAGCTCCTACGAGCAGTACTTC. This translates into CASSTYSGSSYEQYF.